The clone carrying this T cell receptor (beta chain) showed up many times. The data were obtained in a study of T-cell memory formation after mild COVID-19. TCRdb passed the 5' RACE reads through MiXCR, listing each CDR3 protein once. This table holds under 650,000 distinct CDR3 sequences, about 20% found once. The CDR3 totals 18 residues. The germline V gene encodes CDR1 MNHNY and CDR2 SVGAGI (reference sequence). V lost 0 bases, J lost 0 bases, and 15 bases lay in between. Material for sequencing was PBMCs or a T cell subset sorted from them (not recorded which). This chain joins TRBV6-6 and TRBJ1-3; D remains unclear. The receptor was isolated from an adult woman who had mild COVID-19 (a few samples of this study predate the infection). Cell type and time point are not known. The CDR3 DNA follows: TGTGCCAGCAGTTACTCGAGTTCAACAGACCTCTCTGGAAACACCATATATTTT. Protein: CASSYSSSTDLSGNTIYF.